This entry concerns a single T cell receptor (beta chain). Its antigen is as yet unknown. This entry comes from a study of somatic mutations in cytotoxic T cells in rheumatoid arthritis. Study-wide results and limits: Rheumatoid arthritis patients showed CD8+ clonality increasing with age, unlike healthy controls.

Measured with immunoSEQ multiplex PCR; TCRdb has only the in-frame clones, and not every one. The data show about 16,000 clones, 78% seen once. The CDR3 consists of 15 residues. V was clipped by 3 bases and J by 4 bases, with 16 bases between them. Per germline, CDR1 MNHEY and CDR2 SMNVEV (reference sequence). This receptor was taken from an adult with rheumatoid arthritis. Input material: CD8+ T cells sorted from blood. V usage is TRBV27 and J usage is TRBJ2-7; possibly TRBD1 or TRBD2 for D (5 bases each). In nucleotides, the CDR3 is TGTGCCAGCAGTTTGACGGGGCCCCCCTTGTACGAGCAGTACTTC. This codes for CASSLTGPPLYEQYF.